These T cell receptor beta chains were read from a single sample in a study of PD-1 blockade in classical Hodgkin lymphoma. This table comes from immunoSEQ multiplex PCR, and its TCRdb copy is limited to in-frame clones, with some not included. The sample shows about 33,000 clones, less than 75% of them seen only once. The specimen was peripheral blood mononuclear cells (PBMCs), collected before the fourth cycle of nivolumab. The receptor source for this set is a human donor with classical Hodgkin lymphoma. Both conserved end residues are part of each CDR3. D genes are given only for firm matches. Clone sizes are given selectively: once, few, many, or a class where the clone is expanded.

>NA|NA|TRBJ1-2|TRBV6-1
CASTSPLGWGYTF
TGTGCCAGCACCTCCCCACTAGGTTGGGGCTACACCTTC
>NA|TRBD1|TRBJ1-2|TRBV7-2
CASEGRTGETYGYTF
TGTGCCAGCGAGGGTAGGACAGGGGAAACCTATGGCTACACCTTC
>NA|TRBD2|TRBJ2-3|TRBV28
CASARAGISTDTQYF
TGTGCCAGCGCCCGAGCGGGGATCTCCACAGATACGCAGTATTTT
>NA|NA|TRBJ1-1|TRBV7-8
CASSLSLGITEAFF
TGTGCCAGCAGCTTATCGTTAGGTATCACTGAAGCTTTCTTT
>NA|NA|TRBJ2-5|TRBV6-5
CASSSTLFSETQYF
TGTGCCAGCAGCTCCACGCTTTTTTCGGAGACCCAGTACTTC
>NA|NA|TRBJ2-7|TRBV28
CASSLEWAGVGYEQYF
TGTGCCAGCAGTTTAGAGTGGGCAGGGGTAGGCTACGAGCAGTACTTC
>NA|TRBD2|TRBJ2-1|TRBV7-3
CASSLTSGGVINEQFF
TGTGCCAGCAGCTTAACTAGCGGGGGAGTAATCAATGAGCAGTTCTTC
>NA|TRBD1|TRBJ2-5|TRBV30
CAWSAPLDRQETQYF
TGTGCCTGGAGTGCGCCTCTGGACAGGCAAGAGACCCAGTACTTC
>NA|NA|TRBJ2-7|TRBV19
CASSTPPTGIPRDEQYF
TGTGCCAGTAGTACCCCCCCCACTGGTATCCCTAGGGACGAGCAGTACTTC
>NA|NA|TRBJ2-7|TRBV7-6
CASSLAQGPNEQYF
TGTGCCAGCAGCTTAGCCCAGGGGCCGAACGAGCAGTACTTC
>NA|TRBD1|TRBJ2-1|TRBV7-8
CASSAPRGSYNEQFF
TGTGCCAGCAGCGCCCCCAGGGGGTCCTACAATGAGCAGTTCTTC
>NA|NA|TRBJ2-2|TRBV27
CASRIPLSAGELFF
TGTGCCAGCAGGATCCCACTATCGGCCGGGGAGCTGTTTTTT
>NA|NA|TRBJ1-2|TRBV7-2
CASSPVGQGRSNYGYTF
TGTGCCAGCAGCCCTGTGGGGCAGGGGCGGTCTAACTATGGCTACACCTTC
>NA|NA|TRBJ1-2|TRBV27
CASSLSMTGRYGYTF
TGTGCCAGCAGTTTATCGATGACGGGGCGCTATGGCTACACCTTC
>NA|NA|TRBJ1-2|TRBV7-6
CASSFRISGDGYTF
TGTGCCAGCAGCTTTAGGATATCGGGCGATGGCTACACCTTC
>NA|NA|TRBJ2-7|TRBV28
CASSYFLTTRGDEQYF
TGTGCCAGCAGTTACTTCTTGACTACCCGGGGAGACGAGCAGTACTTC
>NA|TRBD2|TRBJ2-3|TRBV29-1
CSVDIRGGADTQYF
TGCAGCGTTGATATACGCGGGGGGGCAGATACGCAGTATTTT
>medium-sized|TRBD2|TRBJ2-2|TRBV4-3
CASSQDPPGSGGRGGELFF
TGCGCCAGCAGCCAAGATCCCCCGGGAAGCGGGGGGCGGGGAGGGGAGCTGTTTTTT
>once|NA|TRBJ2-3|TRBV6-1
CASSDWPDGTDTQYF
TGTGCCAGCAGTGATTGGCCCGACGGTACAGATACGCAGTATTTT
>once|NA|TRBJ1-2|TRBV7-3
CASSPGPEQTFRYGYTF
TGTGCCAGCAGCCCCGGTCCGGAACAGACCTTTCGATATGGCTACACCTTC
>NA|TRBD2|TRBJ2-1|TRBV6-6
CASKITSGGNNEQFF
TGTGCCAGCAAAATCACTAGCGGCGGAAACAATGAGCAGTTCTTC
>NA|NA|TRBJ1-4|TRBV14
CASSLTKQGRRNEKLFF
TGTGCCAGCAGCCTAACAAAACAAGGTCGAAGAAATGAAAAACTGTTTTTT
>NA|NA|TRBJ1-1|TRBV5-4
CASSLWDTEAFF
TGTGCCAGCAGCTTGTGGGACACTGAAGCTTTCTTT
>few|NA|TRBJ2-5|TRBV25-1
CASSVRGGETQYF
TGTGCCAGCAGCGTCAGGGGTGGGGAGACCCAGTACTTC
>NA|NA|TRBJ1-5|TRBV9
CASSVGPNQPQHF
TGTGCCAGCAGCGTAGGACCAAATCAGCCCCAGCATTTT
>NA|NA|TRBJ2-6|TRBV6-5
CASSSAGSTGANVLTF
TGTGCCAGCAGTTCCGCTGGGAGTACTGGGGCCAACGTCCTGACTTTC
>NA|TRBD2|TRBJ2-7|TRBV7-2
CASSTPRRLAGIYEQYF
TGTGCCAGCAGCACCCCAAGGAGGCTAGCGGGGATATACGAGCAGTACTTC
>NA|NA|TRBJ2-7|TRBV6-6
CASSYMSGLGEQYF
TGTGCCAGCAGTTACATGTCAGGGTTGGGTGAGCAGTACTTC
>NA|NA|TRBJ1-2|TRBV19
CASRQKGGYTF
TGTGCCAGTAGACAGAAAGGTGGCTACACCTTC
>NA|NA|TRBJ2-7|TRBV28
CASVDGFSYEQYF
TGTGCCAGCGTAGATGGTTTCTCCTACGAGCAGTACTTC
>NA|TRBD2|TRBJ2-1|TRBV6-6
CASGDSSGRHNEQFF
TGTGCCAGCGGGGATTCTAGCGGGAGGCACAATGAGCAGTTCTTC
>NA|TRBD2|TRBJ2-7|TRBV10-3
CAISESVAGAPNIKF
TGTGCCATCAGTGAGTCGGTAGCGGGGGCCCCTAACATTAAGTTC
>NA|NA|TRBJ2-2|TRBV7-3
CASSRPPPGELFF
TGTGCCAGCAGCAGACCTCCCCCCGGGGAGCTGTTTTTT
>once|NA|TRBJ1-2|TRBV30
CALSGSRWGYTF
TGTGCCCTCTCAGGGTCCCGGTGGGGCTACACCTTC
>NA|NA|TRBJ1-1|TRBV15
CATRLDGEGPNTEAFF
TGTGCCACCAGACTCGACGGGGAGGGACCGAACACTGAAGCTTTCTTT
>few|TRBD2|TRBJ2-7|TRBV19
CASSMGGYYEQYF
TGTGCCAGTAGTATGGGAGGGTACTACGAGCAGTACTTC
>NA|TRBD1|TRBJ1-1|TRBV7-9
CASSLADRDTEAFF
TGTGCCAGCAGCTTAGCGGACAGGGACACTGAAGCTTTCTTT
>NA|TRBD1|TRBJ1-1|TRBV27
CASRTGGIEAFF
TGTGCCAGCAGGACAGGGGGCATTGAAGCTTTCTTT
>NA|NA|TRBJ2-1|TRBV9
CASSETTRTNEQFF
TGTGCCAGCAGCGAAACAACAAGAACCAATGAGCAGTTCTTC
>NA|NA|TRBJ1-5|TRBV28
CASTPLASSNQPQHF
TGTGCCAGCACCCCCCTGGCGTCGAGCAATCAGCCCCAGCATTTT
>NA|NA|TRBJ2-3|TRBV7-9
CASTTQSASTDTQYF
TGTGCCAGCACCACACAGTCCGCTAGCACAGATACGCAGTATTTT
>NA|NA|TRBJ1-1|TRBV6-6
CASNGNTEAFF
TGTGCCAGCAATGGGAACACTGAAGCTTTCTTT
>NA|NA|TRBJ1-2|TRBV6-1
CASSYGVDYTF
TGTGCCAGCAGTTACGGGGTCGACTACACCTTC
>NA|NA|TRBJ1-2|TRBV4-2
CASRPSDGIRGYTF
TGTGCCAGCAGGCCATCGGACGGCATAAGGGGCTACACCTTC
>NA|NA|TRBJ2-5|TRBV7-2
CASSPGGSETQYF
TGTGCCAGCAGCCCCGGGGGTTCGGAGACCCAGTACTTC
>NA|NA|TRBJ2-5|TRBV5-4
CASSLTGLKETQYF
TGTGCCAGCAGCTTGACAGGTCTAAAAGAGACCCAGTACTTC
>NA|NA|TRBJ1-2|TRBV4-1
CASSQQVNYGYTF
TGCGCCAGCAGCCAACAGGTGAACTATGGCTACACCTTC
>NA|NA|TRBJ2-2|TRBV2
CASMSRVPGELFF
TGTGCCAGCATGTCCCGGGTCCCCGGGGAGCTGTTTTTT
>medium-sized|NA|TRBJ2-7|TRBV27
CASSSERASSYEQYF
TGTGCCAGCAGTTCAGAGCGGGCCAGCTCCTACGAGCAGTACTTC
>NA|TRBD1|TRBJ1-6|TRBV28
CASRGQGHSPLHF
TGTGCCAGCAGGGGACAGGGGCATTCACCCCTCCACTTT
>NA|NA|TRBJ2-7|TRBV2
CASVPTGPTELLVEQYF
TGTGCCAGCGTCCCTACCGGGCCGACTGAACTCCTAGTCGAGCAGTACTTC
>NA|TRBD2|TRBJ2-3|TRBV10-3
CAISEGTSAADTQYF
TGTGCCATCAGTGAAGGGACTAGCGCGGCAGATACGCAGTATTTT
>NA|NA|TRBJ2-5|TRBV6-5
CASSYLQGPQETQYF
TGTGCCAGCAGCTATCTGCAGGGGCCGCAAGAGACCCAGTACTTC
>few|TRBD2|TRBJ2-1|TRBV5-4
CASSLKLAGKASYNEQFF
TGTGCCAGCAGCTTGAAGCTAGCGGGAAAGGCCTCCTACAATGAGCAGTTCTTC
>NA|NA|TRBJ1-2|TRBV7-3
CASSLGGEGGYTF
TGTGCCAGCAGCTTAGGCGGGGAAGGAGGCTACACCTTC
>NA|TRBD2|TRBJ2-1|TRBV7-2
CASSLEASGGYNEQFF
TGTGCCAGCAGCTTAGAGGCTAGCGGGGGCTACAATGAGCAGTTCTTC